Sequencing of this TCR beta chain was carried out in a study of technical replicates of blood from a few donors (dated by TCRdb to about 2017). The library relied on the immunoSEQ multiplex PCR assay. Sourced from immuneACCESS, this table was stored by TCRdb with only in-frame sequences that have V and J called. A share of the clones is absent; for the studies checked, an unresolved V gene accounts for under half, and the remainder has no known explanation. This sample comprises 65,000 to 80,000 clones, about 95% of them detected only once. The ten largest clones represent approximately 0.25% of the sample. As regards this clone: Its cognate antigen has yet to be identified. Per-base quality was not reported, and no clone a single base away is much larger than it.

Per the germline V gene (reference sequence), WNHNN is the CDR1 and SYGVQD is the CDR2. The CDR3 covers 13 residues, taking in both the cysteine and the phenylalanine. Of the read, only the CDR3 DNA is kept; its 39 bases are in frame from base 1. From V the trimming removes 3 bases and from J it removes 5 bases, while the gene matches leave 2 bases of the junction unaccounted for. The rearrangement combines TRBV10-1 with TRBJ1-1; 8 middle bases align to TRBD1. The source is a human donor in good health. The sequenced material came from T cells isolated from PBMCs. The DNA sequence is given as TGCGCCAGCAGTGAATACAGGGGGACTGAAGCTTTCTTT. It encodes CASSEYRGTEAFF.